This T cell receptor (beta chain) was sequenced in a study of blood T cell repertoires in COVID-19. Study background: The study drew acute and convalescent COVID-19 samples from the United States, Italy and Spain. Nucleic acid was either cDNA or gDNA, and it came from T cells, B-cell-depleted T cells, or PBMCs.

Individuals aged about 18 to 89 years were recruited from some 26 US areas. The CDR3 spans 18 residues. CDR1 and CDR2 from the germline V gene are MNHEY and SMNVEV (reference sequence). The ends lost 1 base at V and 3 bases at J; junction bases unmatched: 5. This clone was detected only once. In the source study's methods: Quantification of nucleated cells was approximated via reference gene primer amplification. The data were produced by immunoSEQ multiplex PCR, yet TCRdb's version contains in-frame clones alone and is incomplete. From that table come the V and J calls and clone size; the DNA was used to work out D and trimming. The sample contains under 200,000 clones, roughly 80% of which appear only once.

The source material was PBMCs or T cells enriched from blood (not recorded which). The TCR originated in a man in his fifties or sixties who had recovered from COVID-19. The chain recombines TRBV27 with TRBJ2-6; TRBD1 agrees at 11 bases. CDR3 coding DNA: TGTGCCAGCAGTTTATTCGGACAGGGGGCACTTGGGGCCAACGTCCTGACTTTC. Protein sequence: CASSLFGQGALGANVLTF.